These T cell receptor beta chains were read from a single sample in a study of metastatic and nonmetastatic thyroid tumors. TCRdb re-processed the PCR reads through MiXCR. The sample yields approximately 38,000 clones, 17% seen once. The specimen was tumor tissue. The source of these receptors is a female donor with papillary thyroid cancer or a benign thyroid nodule (not recorded which). Some clones in this sample may be carry-over from other donors' samples. Both conserved end residues are part of each CDR3. A D gene is named only where the DNA matches it firmly. Part of the rows lack a size; the others show once, few, many or a class for expanded clones.

V: TRBV19
size: -
D: -
J: TRBJ2-7
CDR3: CASSGRVYEQYF
DNA: TGTGCCAGTAGTGGGCGTGTCTACGAGCAGTACTTC

V: TRBV10-3
size: few
D: -
J: TRBJ1-1
CDR3: CAISPHKGVENTEAFF
DNA: TGCGCCATCAGCCCGCACAAAGGAGTCGAGAACACTGAAGCTTTCTTT

V: TRBV11-3
size: many
D: -
J: TRBJ2-3
CDR3: CASRLLRGGHTDTQYF
DNA: TGTGCCAGCAGGTTACTCCGGGGCGGACACACAGATACGCAGTATTTT

V: TRBV11-2
size: many
D: TRBD1
J: TRBJ1-4
CDR3: CASSTGQGGEKLFF
DNA: TGTGCCAGCAGCACCGGACAGGGGGGAGAGAAACTGTTTTTT

V: TRBV18
size: many
D: TRBD1
J: TRBJ1-1
CDR3: CASSPGQGLAEAFF
DNA: TGTGCCAGCTCCCCGGGACAGGGGCTCGCTGAAGCTTTCTTT

V: TRBV5-1
size: many
D: -
J: TRBJ2-2
CDR3: CASRMTNTGELFF
DNA: TGCGCCAGCAGGATGACAAACACCGGGGAGCTGTTTTTT

V: TRBV9
size: many
D: TRBD2
J: TRBJ2-5
CDR3: CASSVEGLAGAETQYF
DNA: TGTGCCAGCAGCGTAGAGGGACTAGCGGGAGCAGAGACCCAGTACTTC

V: TRBV14
size: -
D: -
J: TRBJ2-7
CDR3: CTSSQERFYEQYF
DNA: TGTACCAGCAGCCAAGAGAGGTTTTACGAGCAGTACTTC

V: TRBV20-1
size: many
D: TRBD1
J: TRBJ2-5
CDR3: CSAVDPGQGEETQYF
DNA: TGCAGTGCTGTCGATCCGGGACAGGGGGAAGAGACCCAGTACTTC

V: TRBV6-2/TRBV6-3
size: -
D: -
J: TRBJ2-5
CDR3: CASSQVGGDNVNQYF
DNA: TGTGCCAGCAGCCAAGTCGGAGGGGATAACGTGAACCAGTACTTC

V: TRBV20-1
size: many
D: -
J: TRBJ2-1
CDR3: CSADESGTQYNEQFF
DNA: TGCAGTGCGGATGAGTCCGGGACTCAATACAATGAGCAGTTCTTC

V: TRBV7-9
size: many
D: -
J: TRBJ2-1
CDR3: CASSSVPRSSYNEQFF
DNA: TGTGCCAGCAGCTCCGTCCCTAGGAGCTCCTACAATGAGCAGTTCTTC

V: TRBV7-9
size: many
D: -
J: TRBJ2-3
CDR3: CASSQWGSTDTQYF
DNA: TGTGCCAGCAGCCAATGGGGTAGCACAGATACGCAGTATTTT

V: TRBV7-9
size: -
D: TRBD2
J: TRBJ2-5
CDR3: CASSYSQERDQETLYF
DNA: TGTGCCAGCAGCTACTCCCAGGAGCGGGATCAAGAGACCCTGTACTTC

V: TRBV4-2
size: many
D: TRBD2
J: TRBJ2-3
CDR3: CASSQAAGPGTSFRTQYF
DNA: TGTGCCAGCAGCCAAGCCGCTGGCCCCGGGACTAGCTTCCGTACGCAGTATTTT

V: TRBV11-2
size: many
D: TRBD1
J: TRBJ2-7
CDR3: CASSYDGTGVSEQYF
DNA: TGTGCCAGCAGCTACGACGGGACAGGGGTTTCCGAGCAGTACTTC

V: TRBV11-3
size: many
D: -
J: TRBJ2-5
CDR3: CASSLVHTGQETQYF
DNA: TGTGCCAGCAGCTTAGTCCACACAGGCCAAGAGACCCAGTACTTC

V: TRBV6-6
size: few
D: -
J: TRBJ1-6
CDR3: CASSYATEGGSPLHF
DNA: TGTGCCAGCAGTTACGCGACAGAGGGGGGATCACCCCTCCACTTT

V: TRBV6-1
size: many
D: -
J: TRBJ2-7
CDR3: CASSEAPAEQYF
DNA: TGTGCCAGCAGTGAAGCCCCGGCGGAGCAGTACTTC

V: TRBV5-6
size: many
D: -
J: TRBJ2-2
CDR3: CASSLWGSNTGELFF
DNA: TGTGCCAGCAGCTTGTGGGGGTCGAACACCGGGGAGCTGTTTTTT

V: TRBV12-3/TRBV12-4
size: many
D: -
J: TRBJ2-7
CDR3: CASSPTTGYEQYF
DNA: TGTGCCAGCAGCCCGACCACCGGGTACGAGCAGTACTTC

V: TRBV20-1
size: many
D: TRBD2
J: TRBJ2-1
CDR3: CSASGLATADQYNEQFF
DNA: TGCAGTGCTAGCGGACTAGCGACTGCGGACCAATACAATGAGCAGTTCTTC

V: TRBV5-1
size: many
D: TRBD2
J: TRBJ2-3
CDR3: CASSIRLAGAADTQYF
DNA: TGCGCCAGCAGCATAAGACTAGCGGGAGCAGCAGATACGCAGTATTTT